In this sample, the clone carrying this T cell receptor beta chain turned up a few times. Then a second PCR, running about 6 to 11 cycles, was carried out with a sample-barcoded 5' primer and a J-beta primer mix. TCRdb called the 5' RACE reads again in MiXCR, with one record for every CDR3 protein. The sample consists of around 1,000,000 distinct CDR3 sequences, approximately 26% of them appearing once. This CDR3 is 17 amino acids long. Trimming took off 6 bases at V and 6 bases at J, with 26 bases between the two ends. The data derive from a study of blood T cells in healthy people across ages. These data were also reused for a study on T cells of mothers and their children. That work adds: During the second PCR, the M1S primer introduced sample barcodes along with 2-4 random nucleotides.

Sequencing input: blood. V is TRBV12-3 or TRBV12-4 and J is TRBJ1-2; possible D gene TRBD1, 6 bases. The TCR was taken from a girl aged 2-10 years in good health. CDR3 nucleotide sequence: TGTGCCAGCAGGGAGGTCGGAGGTACAGGGCTGGGGCATGGCTACACCTTC. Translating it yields CASREVGGTGLGHGYTF.